This T cell receptor (beta chain) is from a study of T cells after yellow fever vaccination. Findings of the study overall: Reappearing after the booster were most of the clones from primary vaccination (96% CD4, about 87% CD8).

Universal primer sites and UMIs were introduced during 5'RACE template-switching synthesis of TCR cDNA. TCRdb redid the calling of the 5' RACE reads with MiXCR, one entry per CDR3 protein. The sample has about 400,000 distinct CDR3 sequences, about 9.9% seen once. This clonotype was observed a few times. The antigen is not known. V lost 3 bases and J 5 bases, leaving 15 bases between the germline ends. The CDR3 contains 14 residues. CDR1 SGHNT and CDR2 YYREEE come from the germline V gene (reference sequence). The source was PBMCs, collected on the day of the first yellow fever vaccination. The chain uses TRBV5-4 and TRBJ2-7; D is perhaps TRBD1 or TRBD2 (5 bases each). The clonotype originates from a man between 18 and 35 years old who received the YFV17D yellow fever vaccine. Here the CDR3 DNA reads TGTGCCAGCAGCTCCGGGACGAGGAAGCACGAGCAGTACTTC. Encoded protein: CASSSGTRKHEQYF.